The T cell receptor (beta chain) described here comes from a study of CXCR3-negative and CXCR3-positive naive CD8 T cells. Study-wide background: About 140 million TRB reads were obtained in total, which works out to about 1.5 +/- 0.3 million per library. General observations from the study: Hydrophobicity was higher for TRB CDR3s found in CXCR3-positive naive cells than in CXCR3-negative naive cells.

As concerns this clonotype: No antigen is known for it.

It was by 5' RACE with UMI labels that the TRB cDNA libraries were prepared. TCRdb reworked the 5' RACE reads into one entry per CDR3 protein, no DNA. The table for this sample gives 95,000 to 100,000 distinct CDR3 sequences. Germline CDR1 LGHNA, CDR2 YSLEER. The CDR3 loop spans 15 amino acids. The chain links TRBV4-3 to TRBJ1-1. Sequencing was done on a sample of naive CXCR3+ CD8+ T cells from blood. Subset described: CD45RO-CCR7+CD27+CD95- naive CD8+ T cells expressing CXCR3 (TNR3+). The sequence was collected from a human donor in good health. Some clones in this sample may be carry-over from other donors' samples. The CDR3 sequence: CASSQDRSGNTEAFF.